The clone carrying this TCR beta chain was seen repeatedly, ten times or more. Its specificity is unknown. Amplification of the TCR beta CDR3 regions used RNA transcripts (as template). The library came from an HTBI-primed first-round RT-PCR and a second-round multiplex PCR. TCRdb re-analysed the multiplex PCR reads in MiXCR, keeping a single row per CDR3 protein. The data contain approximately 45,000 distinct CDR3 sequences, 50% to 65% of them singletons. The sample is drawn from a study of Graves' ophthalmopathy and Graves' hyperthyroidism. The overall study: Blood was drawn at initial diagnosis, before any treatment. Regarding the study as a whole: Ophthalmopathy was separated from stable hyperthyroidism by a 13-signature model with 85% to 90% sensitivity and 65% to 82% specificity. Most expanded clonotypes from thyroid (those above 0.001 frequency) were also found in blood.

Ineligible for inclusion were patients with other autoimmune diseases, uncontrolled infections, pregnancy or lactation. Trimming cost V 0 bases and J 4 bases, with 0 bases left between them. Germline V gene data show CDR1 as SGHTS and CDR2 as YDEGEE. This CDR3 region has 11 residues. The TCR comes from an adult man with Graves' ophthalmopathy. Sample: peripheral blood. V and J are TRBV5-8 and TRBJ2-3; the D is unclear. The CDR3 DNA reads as TGTGCCAGCAGCTTGGCAGATACGCAGTATTTT. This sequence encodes CASSLADTQYF.